A selection of T cell receptor beta chains follows, all from one sample in a study of cytomegalovirus exposure and HLA in healthy donors. The assay was immunoSEQ multiplex PCR, and TCRdb's table has in-frame clones only and misses some. This table holds 150,000 to 200,000 clones, 65% to 85% found once. Sequencing input: PBMCs. The receptors were gathered from a woman aged 40 to 55 in good health and CMV-seropositive. Both conserved end residues are part of each CDR3. Fields, in order: V gene, D gene, clone size, J gene, CDR3 protein, CDR3 DNA. A D gene is named only where the DNA matches it firmly. For some rows the clone size is stated as once, few or many, or as a class when expanded; others skip it.

v_call: TRBV5-6; d_call: .; clone_size: few; j_call: TRBJ1-2; cdr3_aa: CASSYLSPGLDYTF; cdr3_nt: TGTGCCAGCAGCTACCTTTCGCCAGGGTTGGACTACACCTTC
v_call: TRBV7-2; d_call: .; clone_size: .; j_call: TRBJ2-7; cdr3_aa: CASSTPGTPTYEQYF; cdr3_nt: TGTGCCAGCAGCACCCCCGGGACACCTACCTACGAGCAGTACTTC
v_call: TRBV7-9; d_call: .; clone_size: .; j_call: TRBJ2-5; cdr3_aa: CASSSPQGRETQYF; cdr3_nt: TGTGCCAGCAGCTCCCCACAGGGGAGGGAGACCCAGTACTTC
v_call: TRBV19; d_call: .; clone_size: .; j_call: TRBJ2-1; cdr3_aa: CASTPKGRGEQFF; cdr3_nt: TGTGCCAGTACCCCGAAGGGCCGGGGTGAGCAGTTCTTC
v_call: TRBV6-6; d_call: TRBD2; clone_size: .; j_call: TRBJ2-5; cdr3_aa: CASSRSTSGKETQYF; cdr3_nt: TGTGCCAGCAGCCGTTCGACTAGCGGGAAAGAGACCCAGTACTTC
v_call: TRBV25-1; d_call: TRBD1; clone_size: .; j_call: TRBJ1-4; cdr3_aa: CASSDGPTGANEKLFF; cdr3_nt: TGTGCCAGCAGTGACGGGCCGACAGGGGCTAACGAAAAACTGTTTTTT
v_call: TRBV7-6; d_call: .; clone_size: .; j_call: TRBJ2-1; cdr3_aa: CASSLGPNGQFF; cdr3_nt: TGTGCCAGCAGCTTAGGTCCTAACGGGCAGTTCTTC
v_call: TRBV29-1; d_call: .; clone_size: .; j_call: TRBJ2-2; cdr3_aa: CSVGAGLTGELFF; cdr3_nt: TGCAGCGTAGGAGCAGGGCTCACCGGGGAGCTGTTTTTT
v_call: TRBV29-1; d_call: .; clone_size: .; j_call: TRBJ2-1; cdr3_aa: CSVGPGDEQFF; cdr3_nt: TGCAGCGTTGGGCCCGGGGATGAGCAGTTCTTC
v_call: TRBV9; d_call: TRBD2; clone_size: .; j_call: TRBJ2-2; cdr3_aa: CASSVGVGAGGRTGELFF; cdr3_nt: TGTGCCAGCAGCGTAGGGGTCGGAGCGGGGGGGCGCACCGGGGAGCTGTTTTTT
v_call: TRBV5-1; d_call: .; clone_size: .; j_call: TRBJ2-3; cdr3_aa: CASSLDGFPRLPTDTQYF; cdr3_nt: TGCGCCAGCAGCTTGGATGGCTTCCCCCGCCTCCCCACAGATACGCAGTATTTT
v_call: TRBV29-1; d_call: .; clone_size: .; j_call: TRBJ2-2; cdr3_aa: CSVGRGAMGTGELFF; cdr3_nt: TGCAGCGTTGGCAGGGGCGCGATGGGCACCGGGGAGCTGTTTTTT
v_call: TRBV19; d_call: .; clone_size: .; j_call: TRBJ1-4; cdr3_aa: CASSMETAVFRNEKLFF; cdr3_nt: TGTGCCAGTAGTATGGAGACAGCTGTTTTTCGTAATGAAAAACTGTTTTTT
v_call: TRBV10-2; d_call: .; clone_size: .; j_call: TRBJ2-3; cdr3_aa: CASSPLGGETDTQYF; cdr3_nt: TGCGCCAGCTCGCCCCTGGGCGGGGAGACAGATACGCAGTATTTT
v_call: TRBV6-1; d_call: TRBD1; clone_size: .; j_call: TRBJ1-2; cdr3_aa: CASSEETGAGGYTF; cdr3_nt: TGTGCCAGCAGTGAAGAGACAGGGGCGGGGGGCTACACCTTC
v_call: TRBV6-5; d_call: TRBD1; clone_size: .; j_call: TRBJ2-2; cdr3_aa: CASSWDRGDTGELFF; cdr3_nt: TGTGCCAGCAGTTGGGACAGGGGGGACACCGGGGAGCTGTTTTTT
v_call: TRBV4-3; d_call: .; clone_size: .; j_call: TRBJ2-1; cdr3_aa: CASSQGSVGEEYNEQFF; cdr3_nt: TGCGCCAGCAGCCAAGGATCGGTAGGGGAAGAGTACAATGAGCAGTTCTTC
v_call: TRBV30; d_call: .; clone_size: .; j_call: TRBJ2-3; cdr3_aa: CAWSVLSGTRTDTQYF; cdr3_nt: TGTGCCTGGAGTGTACTGTCGGGGACACGCACAGATACGCAGTATTTT
v_call: TRBV7-7; d_call: .; clone_size: .; j_call: TRBJ2-3; cdr3_aa: CASSPMGSALTDTQYF; cdr3_nt: TGTGCCAGCAGCCCGATGGGGAGCGCCCTCACAGATACGCAGTATTTT
v_call: TRBV4-3; d_call: TRBD2; clone_size: few; j_call: TRBJ2-1; cdr3_aa: CASSQDPAGAPNEQFF; cdr3_nt: TGCGCCAGCAGCCAAGACCCAGCGGGGGCCCCGAATGAGCAGTTCTTC
v_call: TRBV30; d_call: .; clone_size: .; j_call: TRBJ1-1; cdr3_aa: CAWSVGQTTSKAFF; cdr3_nt: TGTGCCTGGAGTGTAGGACAGACCACTTCTAAAGCTTTCTTT
v_call: TRBV4-2; d_call: .; clone_size: few; j_call: TRBJ2-2; cdr3_aa: CASSQLGTNPNTGELFF; cdr3_nt: TGTGCCAGCAGCCAACTGGGGACAAATCCCAACACCGGGGAGCTGTTTTTT
v_call: TRBV5-4; d_call: .; clone_size: .; j_call: TRBJ2-3; cdr3_aa: CASSLAGYSDTQYF; cdr3_nt: TGTGCCAGCAGCTTGGCAGGATATTCAGATACGCAGTATTTT
v_call: TRBV29-1; d_call: TRBD2; clone_size: .; j_call: TRBJ2-1; cdr3_aa: CSVWGREGHDNEQFF; cdr3_nt: TGCAGCGTCTGGGGGCGGGAGGGCCACGACAATGAGCAGTTCTTC
v_call: TRBV4-2; d_call: TRBD2; clone_size: .; j_call: TRBJ2-5; cdr3_aa: CASSQASGSVDGTQYF; cdr3_nt: TGTGCCAGCAGCCAGGCTAGCGGGAGTGTGGATGGGACCCAGTACTTC
v_call: TRBV30; d_call: .; clone_size: .; j_call: TRBJ2-3; cdr3_aa: CAWSVGQRVGDTQYF; cdr3_nt: TGTGCCTGGAGTGTTGGGCAGAGGGTGGGAGATACGCAGTATTTT
v_call: TRBV7-8; d_call: TRBD1; clone_size: .; j_call: TRBJ2-3; cdr3_aa: CASSAGQGIYTDTQYF; cdr3_nt: TGTGCCAGCAGCGCGGGACAGGGGATTTACACAGATACGCAGTATTTT
v_call: TRBV4-3; d_call: .; clone_size: few; j_call: TRBJ2-7; cdr3_aa: CASSQDGRGSYEQYF; cdr3_nt: TGCGCCAGCAGCCAAGATGGCCGAGGCTCCTACGAGCAGTACTTC
v_call: TRBV5-1; d_call: TRBD1; clone_size: few; j_call: TRBJ1-1; cdr3_aa: CASSAGTANTEAFF; cdr3_nt: TGCGCCAGCAGCGCCGGGACAGCGAACACTGAAGCTTTCTTT
v_call: TRBV7-9; d_call: .; clone_size: .; j_call: TRBJ1-3; cdr3_aa: CASSTQKGNTIYF; cdr3_nt: TGTGCCAGCAGCACCCAGAAAGGAAACACCATATATTTT
v_call: TRBV10-2; d_call: .; clone_size: .; j_call: TRBJ1-1; cdr3_aa: CASSGYSANTEAFF; cdr3_nt: TGCGCCAGCAGTGGATATAGTGCGAACACTGAAGCTTTCTTT
v_call: TRBV30; d_call: .; clone_size: .; j_call: TRBJ1-1; cdr3_aa: CAWSLGGGMTEAFF; cdr3_nt: TGTGCCTGGAGTCTCGGGGGGGGAATGACTGAAGCTTTCTTT